This passage covers 16 T cell receptor beta chains from one sample sequenced in a study of blood T cell repertoires in COVID-19. TCRdb keeps only in-frame clones here, not all; method: immunoSEQ multiplex PCR. This sample has 200,000 to 250,000 clones, with more than 65% found just once. The sample consisted of peripheral blood. The receptor set was obtained from a woman aged 55-69 years with acute or convalescent COVID-19.

This clone was recorded a few times. The chain couples TRBV15 to TRBJ1-2, with 9 nucleotides matching TRBD1. CDR3 size: 15 residues. Germline V lookup: CDR1 LNHNV, CDR2 YYDKDF (reference sequence). V trimming: 0 bases; J trimming: 4 bases; junction bases outside the gene matches: 3. CDR3: CATSREGTGSYGYTF. CDR3 DNA sequence: TGTGCCACCAGCAGAGAGGGGACAGGGAGCTATGGCTACACCTTC.

CDR3 loop: CASSAWTVNQPQHF. The CDR3 region has the DNA TGTGCCAGCAGCGCCTGGACAGTGAATCAGCCCCAGCATTTT. This rearrangement joins TRBV2 to TRBJ1-5; maybe TRBD1 (6 bases). CDR3 length: 14 residues. Deletions cut 6 bases from V and 4 bases from J, with 13 bases between. Looked up from germline, CDR1 is SNHLY and CDR2 is FYNNEI.

The chain links TRBV7-9 to TRBJ1-2; 9 positions agree with TRBD1. There are 15 residues in the CDR3. Per the germline V gene, CDR1 is SEHNR and CDR2 is FQNEAQ (reference sequence). Trimming at V came to 3 bases and at J to 6 bases, leaving 8 bases not matched to a gene. CDR3 DNA sequence: TGTGCCAGCAGCTTCGGGGACAGGGAGCTCCATGGCTACACCTTC. Protein product: CASSFGDRELHGYTF.

The V gene is TRBV7-8, the J gene TRBJ1-3; 8 nucleotides line up with TRBD1. The germline CDR1 and CDR2 sequences are SGHVS and FQNEAQ. The CDR3 sequence is 16 residues long. V shed 5 bases, J shed 0 bases, and the junction held 6 bases outside the gene matches. The CDR3 loop is CASSHRDRHSGNTIYF. The CDR3 DNA sequence: TGTGCCAGCAGCCATCGGGACAGGCACTCTGGAAACACCATATATTTT.

The chain combines TRBV3-1 (or the pseudogene TRBV3-2) with TRBJ1-1; D is unresolved. This CDR3 spans 15 amino acids. CDR1 and CDR2 from the germline V gene are LGHDT and YNNKEL (reference sequence). The germline V and J ends were trimmed by 0 bases and 1 base, with 9 bases remaining between them. CDR3 DNA sequence: TGTGCCAGCAGCCAAGAAGCCCGGGAGAACACTGAAGCTTTCTTT. This gives the protein CASSQEARENTEAFF.

The chain links TRBV5-5 to TRBJ2-3, with 7 positions matching TRBD1. V dropped 0 bases and J dropped 5; count of bases not matched to a gene: 0. Germline CDR1 reads SGHKS; CDR2 reads YYEKEE (reference sequence). CDR3 length: 13 residues. CDR3 coding DNA: TGTGCCAGCAGCTTGGGGACAGGAGATACGCAGTATTTT. It translates to CASSLGTGDTQYF.

The chain has TRBV9 and TRBJ2-1; 13 nucleotides match TRBD2. The germline V gene encodes CDR1 SGDLS and CDR2 YYNGEE. V lost 1 base, J lost 9 bases, and 7 bases stayed unmatched. The CDR3 has 16 amino acids. Here the CDR3 reads CASSVPTSGGAPEQFF. The CDR3 nucleotides are TGTGCCAGCAGCGTACCCACTAGCGGGGGGGCCCCTGAGCAGTTCTTC.

The V gene is TRBV30, the J gene TRBJ2-2, with no clear D. Per the germline V gene, CDR1 is GTSNPN and CDR2 is SVGIG (reference sequence). CDR3 length equals 16 residues. The germline V and J ends were trimmed by 0 bases and 1 base, with 12 bases remaining between them. The CDR3 is CAWSVAGLQNTGELFF. As DNA, the CDR3 is TGTGCCTGGAGTGTGGCAGGTTTGCAGAACACCGGGGAGCTGTTTTTT. Filled out from reference TRBV30 and TRBJ2-2, the complete variable domain reads SQTIHQWPATLVQPVGSPLSLECTVEGTSNPNLYWYRQAAGRGLQLLFYSVGIGQISSEVPQNLSASRPQDRQFILSSKKLLLSDSGFYLCAWSVAGLQNTGELFFGEGSRLTVL.

This chain connects TRBV5-1 to TRBJ1-2; D gene ambiguous. The V gene's germline CDR1 is SGHRS and CDR2 YFSETQ. V gave up 0 bases and J gave up 0 bases, with 6 bases separating them. This CDR3 spans 14 amino acids. The CDR3 reads CASSLGVANYGYTF. The CDR3, as DNA: TGCGCCAGCAGCTTGGGCGTCGCTAACTATGGCTACACCTTC.

As DNA, the CDR3 is TGTGCCAGCAGCTTACAGGGGGACTACACCTTC. Residues: CASSLQGDYTF. The rearrangement joins TRBV5-8 to TRBJ1-2; 8 bases fit TRBD1. With 2 bases clipped from V and 10 bases from J, the junction kept 1 base outside the gene matches. The germline V gene encodes CDR1 SGHTS and CDR2 YDEGEE. This CDR3 region has 11 residues.

V is TRBV5-1 and J is TRBJ1-4; no firm D call. From germline, CDR1 is SGHRS and CDR2 YFSETQ. CDR3 length: 14 amino acids. V was clipped by 1 base and J by 8 bases, with 12 bases between them. The CDR3 protein is CASSLTGWEEKLFF. As DNA, the CDR3 is TGCGCCAGCAGCTTGACGGGGTGGGAGGAAAAACTGTTTTTT. The entire variable domain, with the rest obtained from reference TRBV5-1 and TRBJ1-4, is as follows: KAGVTQTPRYLIKTRGQQVTLSCSPISGHRSVSWYQQTPGQGLQFLFEYFSETQRNKGNFPGRFSGRQFSNSRSEMNVSTLELGDSALYLCASSLTGWEEKLFFGSGTQLSVL.

The chain employs TRBV5-1 and TRBJ1-2, with D perhaps TRBD1 (6 bases). V was pared by 1 base and J by 1 base, with 23 bases between. This CDR3 has 19 residues. CDR1 is SGHRS, CDR2 YFSETQ, per germline. For the CDR3, the DNA is TGCGCCAGCAGCTTGCAAGGACAGCCTCCGGCTCCTTATAACTATGGCTACACCTTC. It encodes CASSLQGQPPAPYNYGYTF. The variable domain in full, completed from reference TRBV5-1 and TRBJ1-2, reads KAGVTQTPRYLIKTRGQQVTLSCSPISGHRSVSWYQQTPGQGLQFLFEYFSETQRNKGNFPGRFSGRQFSNSRSEMNVSTLELGDSALYLCASSLQGQPPAPYNYGYTFGSGTRLTVV.

J is TRBJ1-4 and V is TRBV3-1 (or the pseudogene TRBV3-2); perhaps TRBD1 as D (5 bases). The CDR3 length is 16 residues. V was pared by 1 base and J by 8 bases, with 17 bases between. Germline V gene data show CDR1 as LGHDT and CDR2 as YNNKEL (reference sequence). The DNA of the CDR3 is TGTGCCAGCAGCCAAGTTTTATTGGGGGGTAGAGAAAAACTGTTTTTT. It codes for CASSQVLLGGREKLFF.

The rearrangement uses TRBV7-2 and TRBJ1-5, with 7 bases lining up with TRBD1. The germline gives CDR1 SGHTA, CDR2 FQGNSA. The CDR3 consists of 15 residues. V was clipped by 1 base and J by 5 bases; unmatched bases: 5. The CDR3: CASSLGQGIYQPQHF. DNA of the CDR3: TGTGCCAGCAGCTTAGGACAGGGAATTTATCAGCCCCAGCATTTT.

The chain links TRBV4-1 to TRBJ2-1, with 9 bases that match TRBD1. Trimming at V came to 2 bases and at J to 5 bases, leaving 7 bases not matched to a gene. The CDR3 is made up of 16 amino acids. Looked up from germline, CDR1 is MGHRA and CDR2 is YSYEKL. The CDR3, as DNA: TGCGCCAGCAGCCAAAAACCGGGACAGGGCAACAATGAGCAGTTCTTC. Its translation is CASSQKPGQGNNEQFF.

The rearrangement uses TRBV5-5 and TRBJ2-7; weak D call: TRBD2 (5 bases). The V gene's germline CDR1 is SGHKS and CDR2 YYEKEE (reference sequence). Trimming cost V 7 bases and J 2 bases, with 10 bases left between them. The CDR3 runs to 12 residues. CDR3 in amino acids: CASVAGTYEQYF. The DNA for the CDR3 is TGTGCCAGCGTGGCGGGTACCTACGAGCAGTACTTC.